These 18 T cell receptor beta chains share one sample of origin, sequenced in a study of CD8 T cells in Susac syndrome. Reverse transcription used about 0.5 to 1 ug RNA and random hexamers. TCRdb re-analysed the immunoSEQ multiplex PCR reads in MiXCR, keeping a single row per CDR3 protein. The sample lists 200,000 to 300,000 distinct CDR3 sequences, about 96% seen once, with about 0.094% in the top ten. Source material: CD4+ T cells from PBMCs. These receptors were taken from a human donor with Susac syndrome.

The rearrangement joins TRBV12-3 or TRBV12-4 to TRBJ2-7, with D possibly matching TRBD2 (6 bases). Deletions cut 5 bases from V and 5 bases from J, with 16 bases between. This CDR3 spans 14 amino acids. The DNA of the CDR3 is TGTGCCAGCAGTCTTGGACTATCCGGGCACGAGCAGTACTTC. Its protein is CASSLGLSGHEQYF.

The CDR3 here is CASSPMGEQYF. CDR3 DNA: TGTGCCAGCAGTCCCATGGGGGAGCAGTACTTC. The chain joins TRBV12-3 or TRBV12-4 to TRBJ2-7; D is uncertain. CDR3 length equals 11 residues. The V gene lost 5 bases and the J gene lost 7 bases, with 9 bases spanning the gap.

The chain carries TRBV5-4 and TRBJ2-5; D might be TRBD1 (5 bases). The CDR3 is 15 residues long. V was clipped by 2 bases and J by 1 base, with 12 bases between them. The V gene's germline CDR1 is SGHNT and CDR2 YYREEE (reference sequence). The CDR3 protein is CASSFGANVQETQYF. CDR3 in DNA: TGTGCCAGCAGCTTTGGGGCTAACGTCCAAGAGACCCAGTACTTC. Supplemented by reference TRBV5-4 and TRBJ2-5, the full variable domain reads ETGVTQSPTHLIKTRGQQVTLRCSSQSGHNTVSWYQQALGQGPQFIFQYYREEENGRGNFPPRFSGLQFPNYSSELNVNALELDDSALYLCASSFGANVQETQYFGPGTRLLVL.

The chain carries TRBV20-1 and TRBJ2-5, with D perhaps being TRBD1 or TRBD2 (5 bases each). V was clipped by 6 bases and J by 2 bases, with 16 bases between them. CDR3 length: 14 residues. Germline CDR1 DFQATT, CDR2 SNEGSKA (reference sequence). CDR3 in amino acids: CSASIEGRQETQYF. CDR3 in DNA: TGCAGTGCCTCGATTGAGGGGCGGCAAGAGACCCAGTACTTC.

The chain recombines TRBV13 with TRBJ1-1; D possibly corresponds to TRBD1 (6 bases). V gave up 5 bases and J gave up 1 base, with 17 bases separating them. The CDR3 is made up of 16 amino acids. Germline-derived CDR1 and CDR2 are PRHDT and FYEKMQ (reference sequence). CDR3 in DNA: TGTGCCAGCAGCACCCGACAGGTTTTCGGGAACACTGAAGCTTTCTTT. Translated, it gives CASSTRQVFGNTEAFF.

The chain employs TRBV4-1 and TRBJ2-1; 14 nucleotides agree with TRBD2. Looked up from germline, CDR1 is MGHRA and CDR2 is YSYEKL. The V gene end was trimmed by 0 bases and the J gene end by 7 bases; junction bases not matched to a gene: 2. The CDR3 loop spans 16 amino acids. CDR3: CASSQDRTSGRNEQFF. The CDR3 coding sequence is TGCGCCAGCAGCCAAGATCGGACTAGCGGGAGGAATGAGCAGTTCTTC.

This clonotype was found once. The rearrangement joins TRBV28 to TRBJ2-7; a weak D match, TRBD2 (5 bases). Trimming removed 7 bases at V and 6 bases at J, with 22 bases between. The germline V gene has CDR1 MDHEN and CDR2 SYDVKM. The CDR3 is 15 residues long. Here the CDR3 DNA reads TGTGCCAGCACCCTAGGAGGCGGGCCCTCTCGCGAGCAGTACTTC. Amino acids: CASTLGGGPSREQYF.

The chain combines TRBV20-1 with TRBJ2-5, with 11 bases that match TRBD1. This CDR3 has 18 residues. V lost 4 bases, J lost 4 bases, and 17 bases stayed unmatched. In germline, CDR1 is DFQATT, CDR2 SNEGSKA (reference sequence). As DNA, the CDR3 is TGCAGTGCTACCCTTCACCGGACCGGGACAGGGGGAGTAGAGACCCAGTACTTC. It yields the protein CSATLHRTGTGGVETQYF.

The chain is built from TRBV5-4 and TRBJ1-2; no definite D call. V was cut by 0 bases and J by 4 bases, with 13 bases left in between. CDR1 is SGHNT and CDR2 is YYREEE in the germline V gene (reference sequence). The CDR3 sequence is 15 residues long. CDR3 residues: CASSLGAVRVYGYTF. In DNA form, the CDR3 reads TGTGCCAGCAGCTTGGGGGCAGTAAGAGTCTATGGCTACACCTTC. The full variable domain, completed using reference TRBV5-4 and TRBJ1-2, is ETGVTQSPTHLIKTRGQQVTLRCSSQSGHNTVSWYQQALGQGPQFIFQYYREEENGRGNFPPRFSGLQFPNYSSELNVNALELDDSALYLCASSLGAVRVYGYTFGSGTRLTVV.

The chain carries TRBV20-1 and TRBJ2-1; a possible D gene is TRBD2 (6 bases). CDR1 and CDR2 from the germline V gene are DFQATT and SNEGSKA (reference sequence). V lost 6 bases and J lost 5, with 17 bases in between. The CDR3 sequence is 14 residues long. CDR3 sequence reads: CSARGNVPHNEQFF. CDR3 in DNA: TGCAGTGCCCGGGGGAATGTCCCCCACAATGAGCAGTTCTTC.

This chain connects TRBV7-8 to TRBJ2-4; 11 bases align to TRBD2. Per the germline V gene, CDR1 is SGHVS and CDR2 is FQNEAQ. This CDR3 comprises 18 residues. V shed 5 bases and J 3 bases; nucleotides not matched to a gene: 12. Here the CDR3 reads CASSPLTSGRPGKNIQYF. In DNA form, the CDR3 reads TGTGCCAGCAGCCCCCTAACTAGCGGGAGACCCGGCAAAAACATTCAGTACTTC.

The rearrangement joins TRBV11-2 to TRBJ1-1, with TRBD1 identical over 7 bases. V lost 10 bases and J lost 5; bases outside the gene matches: 7. The CDR3 extends over 12 amino acids. Looked up from germline, CDR1 is SGHAT and CDR2 is FQNNGV. The CDR3 reads CATQGGLTEAFF. CDR3 nucleotide sequence: TGTGCCACCCAGGGGGGGTTGACTGAAGCTTTCTTT.

The V call is TRBV29-1, the J call TRBJ1-5; 8 bases are a match to TRBD1. The CDR3 length is 15 residues. V gave up 6 bases and J gave up 6 bases; unmatched junction bases: 13. The germline CDR1 and CDR2 sequences are SQVTM and ANQGSEA. CDR3 protein: CSVAPGQGERQPQHF. Here the CDR3 DNA reads TGCAGCGTCGCACCTGGACAGGGAGAACGTCAGCCCCAGCATTTT.

CDR3 sequence: CASSQLGATDTQYF. The CDR3 coding sequence is TGCGCCAGCAGCCAATTGGGGGCCACAGATACGCAGTATTTT. The chain is built from TRBV4-1 and TRBJ2-3; a possible D gene is TRBD1 (6 bases). There are 14 residues in the CDR3. Germline V gene data show CDR1 as MGHRA and CDR2 as YSYEKL. Between the trimmed V and J ends, which lost 2 bases and 2 bases, there was a span of 8 bases.

V is TRBV3-1 and J is TRBJ2-1; TRBD2 agrees at 8 bases. Germline-derived CDR1 and CDR2 are LGHDT and YNNKEL (reference sequence). J lost 3 bases, V lost 4 bases, and 2 bases had no gene match. CDR3 length: 14 amino acids. The CDR3 DNA reads TGTGCCAGCAGCCCGGGACTAGGCTACAATGAGCAGTTCTTC. It is translated as CASSPGLGYNEQFF.

The chain has TRBV20-1 and TRBJ2-7; D is perhaps TRBD2 (6 bases). The germline V and J ends were trimmed by 5 bases and 4 bases, with 18 bases remaining between them. Per germline, CDR1 DFQATT and CDR2 SNEGSKA (reference sequence). The CDR3 loop spans 14 amino acids. CDR3 in DNA: TGCAGTGCTTCAAGACGGAGGGCACGATACGAGCAGTACTTC. This translates into CSASRRRARYEQYF.

The V and J genes are TRBV30 and TRBJ1-2, with D possibly being TRBD1 (6 bases). The CDR3 runs 14 residues. With 4 bases removed from V and 4 bases from J, the gap between germline ends came to 16 bases. CDR1 GTSNPN and CDR2 SVGIG come from the germline V gene (reference sequence). In DNA, the CDR3 is TGTGCCTGGAACAGGGACCAAGGAATCTATGGCTACACCTTC. Its translation is CAWNRDQGIYGYTF.

This chain links TRBV3-1 with TRBJ2-7, with a tentative D call TRBD2 (6 bases). The length of the CDR3 is 13 residues. Per germline, CDR1 LGHDT and CDR2 YNNKEL (reference sequence). Trimming stripped 5 bases from V and 6 bases from J, with 14 bases between. For the CDR3, the DNA is TGTGCCAGCAGCTCCCTGGCGGGATCCGAGCAGTACTTC. The encoded protein is CASSSLAGSEQYF.